This T cell receptor (beta chain) is from a study of CD8 T cells in ankylosing spondylitis. Study-wide results and limits: The study looked at matched synovial fluid samples from ankylosing spondylitis patients. Disease-linked clones were reported to be significantly enriched there. Researchers report that disease-linked clones proved CD8+ and relatively rare in peripheral blood. Earlier literature documents some of the motif variants in reactive arthritis synovial fluid and blood. Characteristic, it appeared, of ankylosing spondylitis blood was a TCR beta motif of about eight highly homologous variants.

Making the TCR beta libraries involved quantitative 5'-RACE with molecular barcodes. TCRdb recomputed calls from the 5' RACE reads with MiXCR, one row per CDR3 protein. This sample has around 480,000 distinct CDR3 sequences, with approximately 17% found just once. Germline loops: CDR1 DFQATT, CDR2 SNEGSKA (reference sequence). Losses at the gene ends were 4 bases for V and 3 bases for J; bases not matched to a gene: 6. The CDR3 has 15 residues. This clonotype was seen only a few times. Its antigen remains unidentified. This TCR came from a male donor with ankylosing spondylitis. Sequencing was carried out using blood, either unsorted or a sorted T cell fraction (not recorded which). This chain connects TRBV20-1 to TRBJ1-6; 7 bases match TRBD1. The CDR3 DNA follows: TGCAGTGCTACTATACAGGGGCTCTATAATTCACCCCTCCACTTT. It translates to CSATIQGLYNSPLHF.